One and the same sample provided the 32 T cell receptor beta chains below, sequenced in a study of blood T cell repertoires in COVID-19. Profiled with immunoSEQ multiplex PCR; TCRdb holds only in-frame clones, not every one. The profile covers 150,000 to 170,000 clones, with approximately 80% appearing a single time and around 28% taken by the ten largest. The specimen was peripheral blood. These receptors all come from a woman in her sixties with acute or convalescent COVID-19.

For the CDR3, the DNA is TGTGCCAGTAGTACCCTAGGACTAGCGGGGGGGACAGATACGCAGTATTTT. Translating gives CASSTLGLAGGTDTQYF. The chain uses TRBV19 and TRBJ2-3, with 15 bases lining up with TRBD2. The CDR3 has 17 amino acids. Trimming cost V 4 bases and J 3 bases; bases outside gene matches: 5. Germline CDR1 and CDR2: LNHDA and SQIVND (reference sequence).

The chain recombines TRBV7-9 with TRBJ1-6; no clear D. V lost 5 bases and J 5 bases, leaving 10 bases between the germline ends. The CDR3 runs 14 residues. Germline V gene sequence: CDR1 SEHNR, CDR2 FQNEAQ (reference sequence). The CDR3 DNA reads TGTGCCAGCAGCCCGGGATCTCATAATTCACCCCTCCACTTT. Translating gives CASSPGSHNSPLHF.

This clone was seen a single time. The chain joins TRBV7-3 to TRBJ2-6, with D possibly being TRBD2 (6 bases). CDR1 is SGHTA, CDR2 FQGTGA, per germline. There are 17 residues in the CDR3. V was cut by 2 bases and J by 0 bases, with 11 bases left in between. The DNA for the CDR3 is TGTGCCAGCAGCTTAGAAGGGGACTCCTCTGGGGCCAACGTCCTGACTTTC. Translating gives CASSLEGDSSGANVLTF.

The CDR3 nucleotides are TGTGCCAGCAGTTACTCGATTACAGGACCCAATCAGCCCCAGCATTTT. This translates into CASSYSITGPNQPQHF. The rearrangement joins TRBV6-2 or TRBV6-3 to TRBJ1-5; a weak D match, TRBD1 (5 bases). Germline V CDR1 and CDR2: MNHEY, SVGEGT. CDR3 length: 16 amino acids. Deletions cut 0 bases from V and 3 bases from J, with 12 bases between.

The V call is TRBV10-3, the J call TRBJ1-3; D may be TRBD1 (5 bases). Germline CDR1 and CDR2: ENHRY and SYGVKD. Trimming took off 4 bases at V and 3 bases at J, with 10 bases between the two ends. The CDR3 sequence is 14 residues long. The CDR3 protein is CAISGQINGNTIYF. The CDR3 DNA follows: TGTGCCATCAGTGGACAGATCAATGGAAACACCATATATTTT.

This clone was observed a single time. The rearrangement uses TRBV5-1 and TRBJ2-7, with 11 nucleotides matching TRBD1. The CDR3 sequence is 14 residues long. J lost 3 bases, V lost 7 bases, and 6 bases had no gene match. The germline CDR1 and CDR2 sequences are SGHRS and YFSETQ. The CDR3 is CASAPGTGGYEQYF. DNA of the CDR3: TGCGCCAGCGCCCCCGGGACAGGGGGCTACGAGCAGTACTTC.

This sequence joins TRBV7-2 and TRBJ2-7; 8 nucleotides agree with TRBD2. Germline loops: CDR1 SGHTA, CDR2 FQGNSA. Unmatched junction bases numbered 10, after V lost 5 bases and J lost 1 base. The CDR3 is 16 residues long. The CDR3 spells CASSPLPGLVSYEQYF. As DNA, the CDR3 is TGTGCCAGCAGCCCCCTTCCGGGACTAGTTTCCTACGAGCAGTACTTC.

The chain employs TRBV6-5 and TRBJ1-1; TRBD1 is a possible D gene (5 bases). V dropped 0 bases and J dropped 7 bases, with 15 bases sitting between them. This CDR3 is 15 amino acids long. The germline gives CDR1 MNHEY, CDR2 SVGAGI. The CDR3 DNA reads TGTGCCAGCAGTTACTCGATGGTATCCCAGGGTGAAGCTTTCTTT. It translates to CASSYSMVSQGEAFF.

V is TRBV9 and J is TRBJ1-6, with D maybe TRBD1 (6 bases). Trimming stripped 1 base from V and 6 bases from J, with 11 bases between. In germline, CDR1 is SGDLS, CDR2 YYNGEE. The CDR3 sequence is 15 residues long. The CDR3 loop is CASSVTGTSNSPLHF. In DNA form, the CDR3 reads TGTGCCAGCAGCGTAACCGGGACAAGTAATTCACCCCTCCACTTT.

The V gene is TRBV4-1, the J gene TRBJ2-5; 8 bases map to TRBD2. This CDR3 has 17 residues. From germline, CDR1 is MGHRA and CDR2 YSYEKL. Unmatched junction bases numbered 9, after V lost 2 bases and J lost 1 base. CDR3 sequence: CASSQPRGGPLQETQYF. The CDR3 DNA reads TGCGCCAGCAGCCAACCCCGGGGGGGGCCGCTCCAAGAGACCCAGTACTTC.

The chain recombines TRBV12-3 or TRBV12-4 with TRBJ2-5; tentative D call: TRBD2 (7 bases). This CDR3 has 13 amino acids. Trimming removed 2 bases at V and 9 bases at J, with 13 bases between. CDR3 nucleotides: TGTGCCAGCAGTTTAAGGGGGGGATCGTCCCAGTACTTC. Translating gives CASSLRGGSSQYF.

This chain connects TRBV6-5 to TRBJ2-1; D is unresolved. The CDR3 loop spans 12 amino acids. The germline V gene encodes CDR1 MNHEY and CDR2 SVGAGI. V lost 6 bases, J lost 7 bases, and 10 bases lay in between. CDR3 residues: CASSLSRNEQFF. The CDR3 coding sequence is TGTGCCAGCAGCCTCTCCCGGAATGAGCAGTTCTTC.

The V call is TRBV3-1 (or the pseudogene TRBV3-2), the J call TRBJ1-6, with TRBD1 identical over 9 bases. After removal of 4 bases from V and 7 bases from J, the junction contained 5 bases not matched to a gene. Germline values: CDR1 LGHDT, CDR2 YNNKEL (reference sequence). The CDR3 sequence is 15 residues long. CDR3 DNA: TGTGCCAGCAGCCGAGGACAGGGGACGAATTCACCCCTCCACTTT. The encoded protein is CASSRGQGTNSPLHF.

V is TRBV3-1 (or the pseudogene TRBV3-2) and J is TRBJ2-5, with unresolved D. There are 10 residues in the CDR3. Germline V CDR1 and CDR2: LGHDT, YNNKEL (reference sequence). The ends were cut back, 3 bases at V and 8 bases at J, with 4 bases in the middle. Here the CDR3 DNA reads TGTGCCAGCAGCCACGTTACCCAGTACTTC. Protein sequence: CASSHVTQYF.

The chain is built from TRBV29-1 and TRBJ2-5, with D uncertain. The CDR3 is 13 amino acids. V gave up 8 bases and J gave up 3 bases, with 16 bases separating them. The germline gives CDR1 SQVTM, CDR2 ANQGSEA. CDR3 sequence: CSTRSPPEETQYF. For the CDR3, the DNA is TGCAGCACTCGGAGTCCCCCCGAAGAGACCCAGTACTTC. Full variable domain (remainder filled in from reference TRBV29-1 and TRBJ2-5): SAVISQKPSRDICQRGTSLTIQCQVDSQVTMMFWYRQQPGQSLTLIATANQGSEATYESGFVIDKFPISRPNLTFSTLTVSNMSPEDSSIYLCSTRSPPEETQYFGPGTRLLVL.

This chain joins TRBV5-1 and TRBJ2-1; D is ambiguous. This CDR3 contains 11 residues. Germline V gives CDR1 SGHRS, CDR2 YFSETQ. Trimming stripped 7 bases from V and 11 bases from J, with 13 bases between. CDR3 DNA sequence: TGCGCCAGCCGAAACTTGACTCAGCAGTTCTTC. Protein product: CASRNLTQQFF.

CDR3: CASGIGVSGNTIYF. The CDR3 DNA follows: TGTGCCAGCGGCATAGGGGTGTCTGGAAACACCATATATTTT. The V call is TRBV2, the J call TRBJ1-3; D possibly corresponds to TRBD1 (5 bases). Trimming shortened V by 8 bases and J by 1 base, and 12 bases separated the two germline ends. Germline V lookup: CDR1 SNHLY, CDR2 FYNNEI. The CDR3 spans 14 residues.

V is TRBV7-8 and J is TRBJ2-5; D might be TRBD1 (5 bases). Per germline, CDR1 SGHVS and CDR2 FQNEAQ. V was cut by 1 base and J by 4 bases, with 16 bases left in between. CDR3 size: 16 residues. CDR3: CASSLEGLGVAETQYF. CDR3 nucleotide sequence: TGTGCCAGCAGCTTAGAGGGATTAGGGGTCGCAGAGACCCAGTACTTC.

V usage is TRBV28 and J usage is TRBJ1-2, with a possible D match to TRBD1 (6 bases). Germline CDR1 and CDR2: MDHEN and SYDVKM. The germline V and J ends were trimmed by 3 bases and 2 bases, with 13 bases remaining between them. The CDR3 consists of 15 residues. Here the CDR3 reads CASSLAGQGNYGYTF. The DNA of the CDR3 is TGTGCCAGCAGTTTGGCTGGGCAGGGGAACTATGGCTACACCTTC.

This clone was seen once. The chain combines TRBV14 with TRBJ2-6; no clear D. Germline V gene lookup returns CDR1 SGHDN and CDR2 FVKESK. The CDR3 runs 15 residues. V was pared by 1 base and J by 4 bases, with 8 bases between. The CDR3 nucleotides are TGTGCCAGCAGCCAAGGCGGCCCCGGGGCCAACGTCCTGACTTTC. The encoded protein is CASSQGGPGANVLTF.

The rearrangement joins TRBV28 to TRBJ1-2; perhaps TRBD1 as D (6 bases). Per the germline V gene, CDR1 is MDHEN and CDR2 is SYDVKM. CDR3 length: 14 residues. V was trimmed by 3 bases and J by 4 bases, leaving 12 bases between them. The CDR3 sequence is CASSFSGGSYGYTF. In DNA, the CDR3 is TGTGCCAGCAGTTTCTCGGGGGGCAGCTATGGCTACACCTTC.

The CDR3 is CASVGGGPHNEQFF. DNA of the CDR3: TGTGCCAGTGTGGGTGGGGGCCCTCACAATGAGCAGTTCTTC. The rearrangement links TRBV2 to TRBJ2-1; tentatively, D is TRBD1 (6 bases). CDR3 length: 14 amino acids. From germline, CDR1 is SNHLY and CDR2 FYNNEI. The V and J ends lost 9 bases and 5 bases respectively, with 17 bases between them.

This chain joins TRBV6-1 and TRBJ1-4, with D possibly being TRBD1 (6 bases). Germline V gives CDR1 MNHNS, CDR2 SASEGT. V lost 4 bases to trimming and J lost 7 bases, with 25 bases between them. This CDR3 is built from 18 residues. CDR3 region: CASSATSVRAGAGEKLFF. For the CDR3, the DNA is TGTGCCAGCAGTGCCACGAGCGTGCGGGCAGGGGCTGGTGAAAAACTGTTTTTT.

The genes are TRBV7-8 and TRBJ1-2; D is perhaps TRBD1 (5 bases). Between the trimmed V and J ends, which lost 2 bases and 3 bases, there was a span of 22 bases. Germline V CDR1 and CDR2: SGHVS, FQNEAQ. This CDR3 region has 18 residues. The CDR3 sequence is CASSLTPGEGRLDYGYTF. The CDR3 DNA reads TGTGCCAGCAGCTTAACTCCGGGGGAAGGGAGATTAGACTATGGCTACACCTTC.

This clone showed up just a few times. The chain couples TRBV12-3 or TRBV12-4 to TRBJ2-1; D is uncertain. V lost 4 bases and J 8 bases, leaving 9 bases between the germline ends. The CDR3 contains 12 residues. CDR3 region: CASSSVKYEQFF. The CDR3 DNA reads TGTGCCAGCAGTTCAGTTAAATATGAGCAGTTCTTC.

This CDR3 reads CASRATGGGNSPLHF. CDR3 bases: TGTGCCAGCAGAGCAACAGGGGGTGGGAATTCACCCCTCCACTTT. The V gene is TRBV27, the J gene TRBJ1-6, with 8 nucleotides matching TRBD1. Germline V lookup: CDR1 MNHEY, CDR2 SMNVEV (reference sequence). This CDR3 spans 15 amino acids. Germline trimming cut 6 bases from V and 7 bases from J; bases unmatched to any gene: 8.

The chain recombines TRBV4-1 with TRBJ2-5, with 7 bases lining up with TRBD2. The ends lost 2 bases at V and 0 bases at J; junction bases unmatched: 9. This CDR3 contains 17 residues. The germline gives CDR1 MGHRA, CDR2 YSYEKL. The CDR3 DNA reads TGCGCCAGCAGCCAAAGGGGAGGGAGGGGTTACCAAGAGACCCAGTACTTC. Translating gives CASSQRGGRGYQETQYF.

The chain links TRBV29-1 to TRBJ1-4, with 7 bases lining up with TRBD1. CDR1 and CDR2 from the germline V gene are SQVTM and ANQGSEA. The CDR3 consists of 17 residues. J gave up 8 bases and V 2 bases, and 17 bases lay outside the gene matches. As DNA, the CDR3 is TGCAGCGTTGAACCGTTGAGACAGACAGGGCTCCGAGAAAAACTGTTTTTT. Protein product: CSVEPLRQTGLREKLFF.

In its sample, this clone was seen a few times. The gene calls are TRBV5-4 and TRBJ1-2; no clear D. Germline-derived CDR1 and CDR2 are SGHNT and YYREEE (reference sequence). CDR3 size: 16 residues. V lost 4 bases and J lost 0, with 16 bases in between. The CDR3: CASSPGGIGANYGYTF. In DNA form, the CDR3 reads TGTGCCAGCAGCCCCGGTGGGATCGGGGCTAACTATGGCTACACCTTC.

The DNA for the CDR3 is TGTGCCAGCAGTTTTGCTGAGAGGGGAAACACCATATATTTT. Its translation: CASSFAERGNTIYF. The V call is TRBV6-5, the J call TRBJ1-3; the D is unclear. Looked up from germline, CDR1 is MNHEY and CDR2 is SVGAGI. CDR3 length: 14 residues. V shed 4 bases and J shed 4 bases, with 11 bases lying between them.

As for this clone: Additional DNA sequences in this sample encode the identical CDR3. The chain recombines TRBV9 with TRBJ1-3, with D perhaps matching TRBD1 (6 bases). CDR3 length: 15 amino acids. Germline V lookup: CDR1 SGDLS, CDR2 YYNGEE. Trimming left V 3 bases short and J 0 bases short, with 10 bases between. CDR3 sequence reads: CASSADSSSGNTIYF. The CDR3, as DNA: TGTGCCAGCAGCGCGGACAGCAGCTCTGGAAACACCATATATTTT.

This chain connects TRBV7-8 to TRBJ1-5; D perhaps matches TRBD1 (5 bases). CDR1 and CDR2 from the germline V gene are SGHVS and FQNEAQ. The V gene lost 1 base and the J gene lost 9 bases, with 7 bases spanning the gap. The CDR3 is made up of 12 amino acids. The CDR3 DNA reads TGTGCCAGCAGCTTAGGTCAGGGGCCCCAGCATTTT. Its translation is CASSLGQGPQHF. Looking up the rest from reference TRBV7-8 and TRBJ1-5 gives the full variable domain: GAGVSQSPRYKVAKRGQDVALRCDPISGHVSLFWYQQALGQGPEFLTYFQNEAQLDKSGLPSDRFFAERPEGSVSTLKIQRTQQEDSAVYLCASSLGQGPQHFGDGTRLSIL.